This TCR beta chain appears in the sequencing data of a study of regulatory T cells in long-lasting Graves disease. V was clipped by 2 bases and J by 0 bases, with 11 bases between them. The length of the CDR3 is 17 residues. Study-wide results and caveats: Persistent Graves' patients showed less TCR diversity than newly diagnosed patients showed.

Combining iRepertoire HTBI primers with Arm-PCR of CDR3 regions, the authors built TCR beta libraries. TCRdb reprocessed the multiplex PCR reads via MiXCR and lists one record per CDR3 protein. The sample shows 400,000 to 550,000 distinct CDR3 sequences, about 15% of them seen only once. To note about this clonotype: Antigen specificity is unknown.

Time point described: newly diagnosed GD, antithyroid drugs for less than 3 months. RNA isolated from PBMCs was used to make the TCR library. A further study also used this sample, focusing on T cells in Graves' hyperthyroidism and ophthalmopathy. That source notes: Among the patients, aged 18 to 65, hyperthyroidism was newly diagnosed and had lasted under 2 months.

The gene calls are TRBV12-3 or TRBV12-4 and TRBJ1-6; no clear D gene. This TCR was recovered from a young woman with Graves disease. Sample: peripheral blood mononuclear cells (PBMCs), taken at new diagnosis, from a patient treated with antithyroid drugs. The CDR3 DNA sequence: TGTGCCAGCAGTTTATTACGGTTGAGCTCCTATAATTCACCCCTCCACTTT. Translation: CASSLLRLSSYNSPLHF.